This T cell receptor beta chain was captured in a study of blood T cell repertoires in COVID-19. V was clipped by 5 bases and J by 5 bases, with 24 bases between them. This CDR3 region has 17 residues. Germline lookup yields CDR1 SGHVS and CDR2 FNYEAQ. This table comes from immunoSEQ multiplex PCR, and its TCRdb copy is limited to in-frame clones, with some not included. The sample has fewer than 200,000 clones; about 90% are singletons. The origin of this receptor is a woman younger than 30 who had recovered from COVID-19. The sequenced sample was PBMCs or T cells enriched from blood (not recorded which). This sequence joins TRBV7-6 and TRBJ2-5; possibly TRBD2 for D (7 bases). The CDR3 loop reads CASSNRTQGTTWETQYF. The CDR3 nucleotides read TGTGCCAGCAGCAACCGTACCCAGGGGACTACGTGGGAGACCCAGTACTTC.